This T cell receptor beta chain was retrieved from a study of cytomegalovirus exposure and HLA in healthy donors. The germline V gene has CDR1 MNHNY and CDR2 SVGAGI (reference sequence). This CDR3 comprises 16 residues. The primer mix had 60 Vbeta and 13 Jbeta primers. Profiled with immunoSEQ multiplex PCR; TCRdb holds only in-frame clones, not every one. This listing includes 200,000 to 250,000 clones. This TCR came from a woman in her twenties or thirties in good health and CMV-seropositive. Material for sequencing was PBMCs. The genes are TRBV6-6 and TRBJ2-2; TRBD1 might be the D (6 bases). The J call is uncertain, as TRBJ1-3 better fits the DNA end. The DNA of the CDR3 is TGTGCCAGCAGTGGTCCGGGACACCTCTCTGGAAACACCATATATTTT. Its protein is CASSGPGHLSGNTIYF.